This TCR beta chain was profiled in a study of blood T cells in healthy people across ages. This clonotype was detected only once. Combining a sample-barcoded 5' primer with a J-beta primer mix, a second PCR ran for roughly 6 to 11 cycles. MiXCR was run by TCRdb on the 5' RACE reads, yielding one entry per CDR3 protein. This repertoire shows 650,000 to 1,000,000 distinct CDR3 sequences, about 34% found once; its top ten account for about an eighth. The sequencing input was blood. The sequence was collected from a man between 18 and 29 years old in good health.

CDR3 amino acids: CATSDFQETSYNEQYF. Written as DNA, the CDR3 is TGTGCCACCAGTGATTTTCAGGAAACCTCCTACAATGAGCAGTACTTC. The V and J genes are TRBV24-1 and TRBJ2-1; D call uncertain. The J call may be incorrect, as the DNA end agrees better with TRBJ2-7. CDR1 is KGHDR and CDR2 is SFDVKD in the germline V gene. This CDR3 spans 16 amino acids.